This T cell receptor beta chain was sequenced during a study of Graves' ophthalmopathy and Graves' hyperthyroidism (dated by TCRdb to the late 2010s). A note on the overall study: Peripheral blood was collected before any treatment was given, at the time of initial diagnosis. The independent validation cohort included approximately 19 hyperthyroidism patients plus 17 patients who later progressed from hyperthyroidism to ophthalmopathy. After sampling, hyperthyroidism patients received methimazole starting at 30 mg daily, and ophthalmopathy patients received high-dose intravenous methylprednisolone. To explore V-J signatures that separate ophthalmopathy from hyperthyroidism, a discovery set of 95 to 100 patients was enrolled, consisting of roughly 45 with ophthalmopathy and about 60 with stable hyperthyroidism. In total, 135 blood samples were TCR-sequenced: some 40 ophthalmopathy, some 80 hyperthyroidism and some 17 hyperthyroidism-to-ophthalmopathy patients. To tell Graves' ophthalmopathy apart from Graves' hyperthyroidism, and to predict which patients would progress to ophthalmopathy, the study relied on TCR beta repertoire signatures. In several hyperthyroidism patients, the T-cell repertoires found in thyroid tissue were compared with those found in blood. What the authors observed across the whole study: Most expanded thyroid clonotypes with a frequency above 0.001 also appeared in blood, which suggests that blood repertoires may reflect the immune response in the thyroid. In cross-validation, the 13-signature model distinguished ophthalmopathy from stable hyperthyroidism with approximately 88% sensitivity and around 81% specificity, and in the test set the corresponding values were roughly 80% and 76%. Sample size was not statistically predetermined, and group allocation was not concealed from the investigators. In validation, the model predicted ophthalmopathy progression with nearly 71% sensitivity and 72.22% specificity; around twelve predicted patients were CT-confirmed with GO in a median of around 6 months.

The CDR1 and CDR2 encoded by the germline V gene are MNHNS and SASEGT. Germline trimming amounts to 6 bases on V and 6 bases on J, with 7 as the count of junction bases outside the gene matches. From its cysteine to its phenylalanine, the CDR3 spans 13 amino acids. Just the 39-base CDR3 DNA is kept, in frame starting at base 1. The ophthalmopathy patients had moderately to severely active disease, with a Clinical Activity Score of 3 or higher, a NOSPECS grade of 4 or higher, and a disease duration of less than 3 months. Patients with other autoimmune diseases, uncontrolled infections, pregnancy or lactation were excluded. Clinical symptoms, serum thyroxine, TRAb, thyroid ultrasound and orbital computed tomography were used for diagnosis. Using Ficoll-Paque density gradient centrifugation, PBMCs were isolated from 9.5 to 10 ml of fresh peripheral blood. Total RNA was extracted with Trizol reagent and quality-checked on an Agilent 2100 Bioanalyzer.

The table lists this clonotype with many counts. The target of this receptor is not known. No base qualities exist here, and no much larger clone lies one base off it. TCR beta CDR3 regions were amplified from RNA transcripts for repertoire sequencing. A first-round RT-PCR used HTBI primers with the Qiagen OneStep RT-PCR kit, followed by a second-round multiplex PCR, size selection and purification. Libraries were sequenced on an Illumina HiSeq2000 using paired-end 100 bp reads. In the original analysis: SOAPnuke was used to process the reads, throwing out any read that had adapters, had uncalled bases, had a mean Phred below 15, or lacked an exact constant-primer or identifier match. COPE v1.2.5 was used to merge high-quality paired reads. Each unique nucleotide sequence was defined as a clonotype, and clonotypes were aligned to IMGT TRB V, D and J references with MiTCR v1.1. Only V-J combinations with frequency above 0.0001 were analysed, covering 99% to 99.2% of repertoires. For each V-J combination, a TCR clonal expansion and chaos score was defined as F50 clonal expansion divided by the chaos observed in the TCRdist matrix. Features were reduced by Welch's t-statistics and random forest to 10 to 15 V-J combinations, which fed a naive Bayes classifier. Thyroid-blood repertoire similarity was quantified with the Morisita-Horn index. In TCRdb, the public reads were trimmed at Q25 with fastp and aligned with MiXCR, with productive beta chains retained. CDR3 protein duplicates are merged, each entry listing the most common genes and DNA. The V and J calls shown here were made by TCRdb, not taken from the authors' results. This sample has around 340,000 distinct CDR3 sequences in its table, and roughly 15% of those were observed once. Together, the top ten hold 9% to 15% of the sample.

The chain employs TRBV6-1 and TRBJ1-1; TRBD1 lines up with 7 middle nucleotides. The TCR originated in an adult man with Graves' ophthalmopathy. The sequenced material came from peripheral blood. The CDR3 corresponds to CASRSGQVSEAFF. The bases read TGTGCCAGCAGGTCCGGACAGGTATCTGAAGCTTTCTTT.